The 24 T cell receptor beta chains presented below share a single source sample, sequenced in a study of blood T cell repertoires in COVID-19 (dated by TCRdb to about 2020). The library was built by means of the immunoSEQ multiplex PCR assay. Here the immuneACCESS table is served through TCRdb, limited to in-frame sequences with V and J called. Missing clones are a known gap in these copies; in checked studies unresolved V genes cover under half, and the rest lacks a known reason. In this sample the table shows 200,000 or so clones, around 82% of which occur a single time. The top ten hold about 2.1% of the sample. The material sequenced was peripheral blood. The receptors derive from a woman aged 55-70 years with acute or convalescent COVID-19.

J is TRBJ1-5 and V is TRBV6-2 or TRBV6-3; TRBD1 matches 11 bases. The CDR3 length is 17 residues. Germline V gene lookup returns CDR1 MNHEY and CDR2 SVGEGT. V lost 0 bases, J lost 6 bases, and 7 bases stayed unmatched. The CDR3 DNA reads TGTGCCAGCAGTTACTCCACAGGACAGGGGGCAGGTCAGCCCCAGCATTTT. Translating gives CASSYSTGQGAGQPQHF.

The CDR3 protein is CASRNSRTGGSNTEAFF. As DNA, the CDR3 is TGTGCCAGCAGAAACAGCCGGACAGGGGGTTCGAACACTGAAGCTTTCTTT. This chain joins TRBV5-5 and TRBJ1-1; 10 bases fit TRBD1. The CDR3 runs to 17 residues. The J segment lost 1 base and the V segment lost 5 bases, leaving 11 bases of the junction unmatched. CDR1 and CDR2 from the germline V gene are SGHKS and YYEKEE (reference sequence).

The CDR3 loop is CASSFWGGNTGELFF. In DNA, the CDR3 is TGTGCCAGCAGCTTTTGGGGGGGTAACACCGGGGAGCTGTTTTTT. This chain links TRBV5-5 with TRBJ2-2; 7 bases align to TRBD2. Germline loops: CDR1 SGHKS, CDR2 YYEKEE (reference sequence). The CDR3 spans 15 residues. V was clipped by 2 bases and J by 2 bases; unmatched bases: 3.

A single count supports this clone. This rearrangement joins TRBV29-1 to TRBJ1-4, with TRBD1 matching over 7 bases. This CDR3 is 14 amino acids long. J gave up 3 bases and V 7 bases, and 8 bases lay outside the gene matches. The V gene's germline CDR1 is SQVTM and CDR2 ANQGSEA. CDR3 sequence (DNA): TGCAGCGCGGGATTCGGGACAGCTAATGAAAAACTGTTTTTT. This codes for CSAGFGTANEKLFF.

V and J are TRBV3-1 (or the pseudogene TRBV3-2) and TRBJ1-6; 9 bases map to TRBD1. CDR1 is LGHDT, CDR2 YNNKEL, per germline (reference sequence). The CDR3 extends over 14 amino acids. Germline trimming cut 9 bases from V and 7 bases from J; bases unmatched to any gene: 7. The CDR3 DNA is TGTGCCAGTAGAACGACAGGGGGGAATTCACCCCTCCACTTT. It codes for CASRTTGGNSPLHF.

This chain links TRBV28 with TRBJ1-2; D is possibly TRBD1 (5 bases). From germline, CDR1 is MDHEN and CDR2 SYDVKM. The CDR3 runs to 12 residues. V was pared by 7 bases and J by 5 bases, with 11 bases between. The CDR3 spells CASTDDSYGYTF. The CDR3 DNA follows: TGTGCCAGCACCGACGACAGTTATGGCTACACCTTC.

V gene TRBV24-1 combines with J gene TRBJ2-2; 7 nucleotides match TRBD1. J gave up 6 bases and V 4 bases, and 4 bases lay outside the gene matches. Germline V gene sequence: CDR1 KGHDR, CDR2 SFDVKD. This CDR3 contains 14 residues. The CDR3 nucleotides read TGTGCCACCAGTGACCCGACAGGGTCCGGGGAGCTGTTTTTT. Translating it yields CATSDPTGSGELFF.

V usage is TRBV4-3 and J usage is TRBJ2-2; 7 bases are shared with TRBD2. Germline CDR1 and CDR2: LGHNA and YSLEER. CDR3 length: 15 residues. V shed 4 bases and J 7 bases; nucleotides not matched to a gene: 9. The CDR3 protein is CASSPLGGFGGELFF. The CDR3 DNA reads as TGCGCCAGCAGCCCCTTGGGGGGGTTTGGCGGGGAGCTGTTTTTT.

The V call is TRBV6-5, the J call TRBJ2-1; 9 bases agree with TRBD2. The germline CDR1 and CDR2 sequences are MNHEY and SVGAGI. This CDR3 is built from 13 residues. V lost 11 bases and J lost 5; bases outside the gene matches: 7. The CDR3: CAYLAGKDNEQFF. DNA of the CDR3: TGTGCCTACCTAGCGGGGAAAGACAATGAGCAGTTCTTC.

The J gene is TRBJ1-2, the V gene TRBV28, with D possibly being TRBD1 (6 bases). Germline V gene data show CDR1 as MDHEN and CDR2 as SYDVKM. Trimming pared 4 bases from V and 0 bases from J, leaving 9 bases between. The CDR3 contains 14 residues. In nucleotides, the CDR3 is TGTGCCAGCAGTTACAGGGTTTCTAACTATGGCTACACCTTC. This translates into CASSYRVSNYGYTF.

This clone has just a few counts. This chain joins TRBV21-1 and TRBJ1-2; the table assigns TRBD1, which was not confirmed against the DNA. TRBV21-1 is an annotated pseudogene. This CDR3 is 18 amino acids long. The CDR3 here is CASSKVEGRQGADYGYTF. The CDR3 DNA reads TGTGCCAGCAGCAAAGTAGAGGGGAGACAGGGGGCGGACTATGGCTACACCTTC.

This clone was found a few times. V usage is TRBV30 and J usage is TRBJ1-6, with unresolved D. This CDR3 is 15 amino acids long. V shed 0 bases and J shed 9 bases, with 15 bases lying between them. The germline CDR1 and CDR2 sequences are GTSNPN and SVGIG (reference sequence). The CDR3 loop is CAWSVLAQASSPLHF. CDR3 bases: TGTGCCTGGAGTGTACTCGCCCAGGCGAGTTCACCCCTCCACTTT. The variable domain in full, with the rest retrieved from reference TRBV30 and TRBJ1-6, is SQTIHQWPATLVQPVGSPLSLECTVEGTSNPNLYWYRQAAGRGLQLLFYSVGIGQISSEVPQNLSASRPQDRQFILSSKKLLLSDSGFYLCAWSVLAQASSPLHFGNGTRLTVT.

The chain links TRBV9 to TRBJ1-6; the D gene is possibly TRBD1 (5 bases). Deletions cut 4 bases from V and 5 bases from J, with 10 bases between. The germline CDR1 and CDR2 sequences are SGDLS and YYNGEE. The CDR3 consists of 14 residues. The CDR3, as DNA: TGTGCCAGCAGCCCACGGGGGGATAATTCACCCCTCCACTTT. This encodes CASSPRGDNSPLHF.

This clone is a singleton in its sample. The chain has TRBV5-8 and TRBJ1-6; 11 bases map to TRBD1. The germline gives CDR1 SGHTS, CDR2 YDEGEE. The CDR3 consists of 14 residues. V lost 4 bases, J lost 9 bases, and 3 bases stayed unmatched. The CDR3 nucleotides read TGTGCCAGCAGCCGTGGGACAGGGGGTTCACCCCTCCACTTT. Translated, it gives CASSRGTGGSPLHF. Complete variable domain (other parts from reference TRBV5-8 and TRBJ1-6): EAGVTQSPTHLIKTRGQQATLRCSPISGHTSVYWYQQALGLGLQFLLWYDEGEERNRGNFPPRFSGRQFPNYSSELNVNALELEDSALYLCASSRGTGGSPLHFGNGTRLTVT.

This clone was recorded a few times. The chain couples TRBV28 to TRBJ1-2; TRBD1 matches at 7 bases. The CDR3 spans 15 residues. The germline V gene encodes CDR1 MDHEN and CDR2 SYDVKM. V shed 2 bases, J shed 5 bases, and the junction held 8 bases outside the gene matches. The DNA of the CDR3 is TGTGCCAGCAGTTTAGTGGGACAGAAATTATATGGCTACACCTTC. It encodes CASSLVGQKLYGYTF.

V gene TRBV3-1 (or the pseudogene TRBV3-2) combines with J gene TRBJ2-1; TRBD2 might be the D (6 bases). The CDR3 is 15 residues long. The V end was cut by 0 bases, the J end by 5 bases, with 11 bases between. Per the germline V gene, CDR1 is LGHDT and CDR2 is YNNKEL (reference sequence). This CDR3 reads CASSQDGTLNNEQFF. For the CDR3, the DNA is TGTGCCAGCAGCCAAGACGGGACTCTCAACAATGAGCAGTTCTTC.

The rearrangement joins TRBV12-3 or TRBV12-4 to TRBJ2-1; maybe TRBD2 (6 bases). Trimming removed 8 bases at V and 0 bases at J, with 8 bases between. This CDR3 region has 13 residues. CDR3 coding DNA: TGTGCCAGCGGGGGGAGCTCCTACAATGAGCAGTTCTTC. Translated, it gives CASGGSSYNEQFF.

The CDR3 loop is CASSLSFAGVSEQFF. CDR3 nucleotides: TGTGCCAGCAGCTTATCGTTTGCGGGGGTTAGTGAGCAGTTCTTC. This rearrangement joins TRBV7-3 to TRBJ2-1; 7 positions agree with TRBD2. J was trimmed by 9 bases and V by 2 bases; bases with no gene match: 10. This CDR3 spans 15 amino acids. The V gene's germline CDR1 is SGHTA and CDR2 FQGTGA.

The V gene is TRBV7-2, the J gene TRBJ1-1; perhaps TRBD1 as D (5 bases). Germline V gene data show CDR1 as SGHTA and CDR2 as FQGNSA. Trimming took 3 bases from V and 4 from J, leaving 12 bases between them. The CDR3 is 14 amino acids. The CDR3 reads CASSFQGIVTEAFF. CDR3 bases: TGTGCCAGCAGCTTTCAGGGTATCGTCACTGAAGCTTTCTTT.

The CDR3 DNA reads as TGTGCCAGCAGTTTAGACCAGGGGACCTACGAGCAGTACTTC. It yields the protein CASSLDQGTYEQYF. The chain carries TRBV27 and TRBJ2-7, with D tentatively TRBD1 (6 bases). Trimming removed 2 bases from V and 2 bases from J, with 10 bases in between. The CDR3 runs 14 residues. CDR1 and CDR2 from the germline V gene are MNHEY and SMNVEV (reference sequence).

The chain has TRBV5-4 and TRBJ2-1, with 7 bases lining up with TRBD2. CDR3 length: 14 residues. Germline assignment: CDR1 SGHNT and CDR2 YYREEE (reference sequence). V was pared by 4 bases and J by 5 bases, with 6 bases of the junction left unmatched. CDR3 sequence reads: CASSRASGHNEQFF. CDR3 in DNA: TGTGCCAGCAGCCGGGCTAGCGGCCACAATGAGCAGTTCTTC.

The V gene is TRBV7-2, the J gene TRBJ2-4; 7 bases map to TRBD1. V shed 4 bases and J 3 bases; nucleotides not matched to a gene: 6. This CDR3 has 15 residues. Germline lookup yields CDR1 SGHTA and CDR2 FQGNSA. CDR3 residues: CASSSTGLSKNIQYF. The CDR3 bases are TGTGCCAGCAGCTCGACAGGGTTGAGCAAAAACATTCAGTACTTC.

The genes are TRBV30 and TRBJ1-2; D is undetermined. Trimming stripped 3 bases from V and 4 bases from J, with 6 bases between. Germline V gene sequence: CDR1 GTSNPN, CDR2 SVGIG (reference sequence). This CDR3 has 11 residues. In DNA, the CDR3 is TGTGCCTGGAGCGACTCCTATGGCTACACCTTC. Residues: CAWSDSYGYTF.

The chain joins TRBV5-1 to TRBJ1-2; no reliable D call. The germline V and J ends were trimmed by 0 bases and 1 base, with 4 bases remaining between them. This CDR3 contains 13 residues. Germline CDR1 SGHRS, CDR2 YFSETQ. The CDR3 DNA reads as TGCGCCAGCAGCTTGGACGGTAACTATGGCTACACCTTC. Protein sequence: CASSLDGNYGYTF.